The rows below give T cell receptor beta chains drawn from one sample of a study of shared clonotypes between healthy human individuals. Assay: immunoSEQ multiplex PCR; the TCRdb copy retains only in-frame clones and omits some. The profile shows over 850,000 clones, 78% of them singletons. Sequencing used memory CD4+ T cells from PBMCs. Source of these receptors: a man aged 18 to 29 in good health. Some clones in this sample may be carry-over from other donors' samples. CDR3s include the opening cysteine and the closing phenylalanine or tryptophan. A D gene is named only where the DNA matches it firmly. Expanded clones are given a class, and other clones once, few, many or no size at all.

V	D	J	size	DNA	CDR3
TRBV4-1	NA	TRBJ1-2	NA	TGCGCCAGCAGCCAAGTCGATTTGAGCTATGGCTACACCTTC	CASSQVDLSYGYTF
TRBV27	TRBD2	TRBJ2-1	few	TGTGCCAGCAGATTGAGGCTAGCGGGGTACAATGAGCAGTTCTTC	CASRLRLAGYNEQFF
TRBV7-3	TRBD1	TRBJ1-2	NA	TGTGCCAGCAGCACAGGGGAAGCTAACTATGGCTACACCTTC	CASSTGEANYGYTF
TRBV4-1	NA	TRBJ2-2	NA	TGCGCCAGCAGCCGGGCGGGGCCCGGGGAGCTGTTTTTT	CASSRAGPGELFF
TRBV9	NA	TRBJ2-6	NA	TGTGCCAGCAGGATAATTCCCCTGGGACCTTCTTCCTCTGGGGCCAACGTCCTGACTTTC	CASRIIPLGPSSSGANVLTF
TRBV4-3	NA	TRBJ2-3	few	TGCGCCAGCAGCCAAGGGACCTTGGGGTTTGAGACAGATACGCAGTATTTT	CASSQGTLGFETDTQYF
TRBV7-9	NA	TRBJ2-7	NA	TGTGCCAGCAGCTTAGTAGGGACCTACGAGCAGTACTTC	CASSLVGTYEQYF
TRBV7-3	NA	TRBJ1-4	NA	TGTGCCCACAATGAAAAACTGTTTTTT	CAHNEKLFF
TRBV7-8	TRBD1	TRBJ2-5	NA	TGTGCCAGCAGCTCCAGACAGGGGGCCGGAGAGACCCAGTACTTC	CASSSRQGAGETQYF
TRBV18	NA	TRBJ2-5	NA	TGTGCCAGCTCATCGACTTGGGTAGGGGAGACCCAGTACTTC	CASSSTWVGETQYF
TRBV27	TRBD2	TRBJ2-1	many	TGTGCCAGCACCCGAGCGGGAGCCTACAATGAGCAGTTCTTC	CASTRAGAYNEQFF
TRBV28	NA	TRBJ1-1	NA	TGTGCCAGCAGTTTAGAGGCTGAAGCTTTCTTT	CASSLEAEAFF